This T cell receptor beta chain stems from a study of response to subunit inactivated influenza vaccine. Study-wide results and caveats: With each seasonal influenza vaccination, the authors suggested, few new T cells are recruited.

TCRdb re-called the RT-PCR reads with MiXCR, one entry per CDR3 protein. The top ten hold 9.5% to 13% of the sample, which has fewer than 800,000 distinct CDR3 sequences, more than 15% seen once. With regard to this clonotype: What it binds is unknown.

Trimming left V 6 bases short and J 3 bases short, with 12 bases between. Germline CDR1 and CDR2: MNHNS and SASEGT. The CDR3 loop spans 14 amino acids. The source was PBMCs from blood, collected roughly 13 days after vaccination. This TCR was recovered from a man aged 50 or older who received an inactivated influenza vaccine. The V and J genes are TRBV6-1 and TRBJ2-1, with D unresolved. DNA of the CDR3: TGTGCCAGCAGCCGGACCGCTCACTACAATGAGCAGTTCTTC. It yields the protein CASSRTAHYNEQFF.